This TCR beta chain derives from a study of T cell changes during pregnancy in multiple sclerosis (dated by TCRdb to between 2018 and 2020). The study in broad terms: In women with multiple sclerosis, the researchers looked at how the T cell repertoire shifted as pregnancy progressed.

As encoded in the germline V gene (reference sequence), CDR1 is MNHEY while CDR2 is SMNVEV. From cysteine to phenylalanine, the CDR3 is 13 amino acids long. Only CDR3 DNA is held: 39 bases, read in frame from base 1. V lost 8 bases and J lost 1 base; the stretch between them is 8 bases long. Concerning this clone: There is no known antigen for this receptor. No base qualities exist here, and no much larger clone lies one base off it.

Library generation was performed with the immunoSEQ multiplex PCR assay. TCRdb stores this immuneACCESS table with in-frame sequences only. Part of the clones is absent; in the studies checked, under half of the shortfall reflects unresolved V genes, and no reason is known for the rest. The sample data list 50,000 to 75,000 clones, and roughly 91% of these were observed just once. In total, the top ten clones hold 1% to 1.5% of the sample. The sequence was obtained from a female donor in good health, enrolled as a control in a pregnancy study. The chain links TRBV27 with TRBJ2-2; the D gene identity is not certain. This specimen consisted of peripheral blood, obtained after pregnancy. The DNA sequence follows: TGTGCCAGCGGTACAGAGAACACCGGGGAGCTGTTTTTT. Translation gives CASGTENTGELFF.